The sequence of this T cell receptor beta chain was determined in a study of response to subunit inactivated influenza vaccine. Study results and limitations: It was suggested by the authors that few new T cells are recruited by each seasonal influenza vaccination.

As for this clonotype: What it binds is unknown.

TCRdb recomputed calls from the RT-PCR reads with MiXCR, one row per CDR3 protein. The sample yields hundreds of thousands of distinct CDR3 sequences, 14% seen once. Germline CDR1 is MNHEY and CDR2 is SVGAGI. The CDR3 length is 17 residues. The trim removed 0 bases at V and 4 bases at J, leaving 9 bases unmatched. Source: PBMCs from blood, taken 14 to 15 days before vaccination. The genes are TRBV6-5 and TRBJ2-3; 8 bases are shared with TRBD2. The origin of this receptor is a man aged 50 to 60 who received an inactivated influenza vaccine. The CDR3 region is CASSYSPTGGLADTQYF. CDR3 bases: TGTGCCAGCAGTTACTCCCCCACGGGGGGGCTCGCAGATACGCAGTATTTT.